This T cell receptor beta chain was recorded in a study of cytomegalovirus exposure and HLA in healthy donors. Study observations and caveats: Most TCR sequences were rare, but some public TCRs occurred in many donors.

Some clones are missing from TCRdb's copy, which holds only in-frame ones; the method was immunoSEQ multiplex PCR. This table has roughly 180,000 clones, over 65% appearing once. This clone came up once. The antigen remains unidentified. CDR1 is GTSNPN, CDR2 SVGIG, per germline (reference sequence). The CDR3 is 12 residues long. V gave up 8 bases and J gave up 7 bases; unmatched junction bases: 9. The source material was PBMCs. The chain links TRBV30 to TRBJ2-7; 9 nucleotides match TRBD2. The TCR comes from a man between 18 and 35 years old in good health and CMV-seropositive. This chain's CDR3 is CAQPGLAGEQYF. DNA of the CDR3: TGTGCCCAACCGGGACTAGCTGGGGAGCAGTACTTC.